This TCR beta chain was documented in a study of spatial heterogeneity in lung cancer. V was cut by 2 bases and J by 1 base, with 5 bases left in between. This CDR3 comprises 13 residues. Germline V gives CDR1 MNHEY, CDR2 SMNVEV (reference sequence). Study results and limitations: There were more appearances of ubiquitous expanded tumor TCRs in blood at resection than at follow-up.

TCRdb processed the 5' RACE reads anew with MiXCR; each CDR3 protein has one entry. This table has 20,000 to 30,000 distinct CDR3 sequences, roughly 9.7% appearing once. There are many counts of this clonotype. The antigen remains undetermined. As to time point: blood at routine non-recurrence follow-up after resection. The chain employs TRBV27 and TRBJ1-1; no definite D call. This sequence was found in a male donor with early-stage non-small cell lung cancer. The specimen comprised PBMCs, sampled at follow-up. The CDR3 nucleotides are TGTGCCAGCAGTTTAAGAAAGAACACTGAAGCTTTCTTT. Protein: CASSLRKNTEAFF.